This passage covers 32 T cell receptor beta chains from one sample sequenced in a study of shared clonotypes between healthy human individuals. Sequencing used immunoSEQ multiplex PCR; TCRdb keeps in-frame clones, though not all of them. In the table there are some 2,000,000 clones, around 95% of which are singletons. The sample consisted of naive CD4+ T cells sorted from blood. Sample subset: CD45RA+ positively selected. The receptors were sampled from a man in his late teens or twenties in good health.

This chain links TRBV6-6 with TRBJ1-2; 7 bases map to TRBD1. Per the germline V gene, CDR1 is MNHNY and CDR2 is SVGAGI (reference sequence). CDR3 size: 15 residues. V was clipped by 0 bases and J by 0 bases; unmatched bases: 1. The CDR3: CASSYSGTANYGYTF. The CDR3, as DNA: TGTGCCAGCAGTTACTCGGGGACAGCTAACTATGGCTACACCTTC.

This clone was seen just once. The chain has TRBV27 and TRBJ2-1; D is possibly TRBD1 or TRBD2 (5 bases each). The CDR3 runs 13 residues. Looked up from germline, CDR1 is MNHEY and CDR2 is SMNVEV (reference sequence). Deletions cut 5 bases from V and 12 bases from J, with 17 bases between. The CDR3 DNA reads TGTGCCAGCAGTCCGGGGCTGGCCGGCGGGCAGTTCTTC. Residues: CASSPGLAGGQFF.

The chain uses TRBV7-8 and TRBJ2-2; D not resolved. This CDR3 comprises 12 residues. Germline lookup yields CDR1 SGHVS and CDR2 FQNEAQ. V lost 8 bases, J lost 4 bases, and 8 bases lay in between. The DNA for the CDR3 is TGTGCCAGCTTGGTTGGCACCGGGGAGCTGTTTTTT. The encoded protein is CASLVGTGELFF.

Details on this clone: Other nucleotide sequences in the sample specify the same CDR3. The V and J genes are TRBV6-5 and TRBJ1-1; no reliable D call. The ends were cut back, 6 bases at V and 1 base at J, with 6 bases in the middle. The CDR3 runs 12 residues. Per germline, CDR1 MNHEY and CDR2 SVGAGI. The CDR3 nucleotides are TGTGCCAGCAGCAAGGGGAACACTGAAGCTTTCTTT. Its translation: CASSKGNTEAFF.

V gene TRBV6-6 combines with J gene TRBJ2-2; D could derive from TRBD1 or TRBD2 (5 bases each). Trimming pared 0 bases from V and 6 bases from J, leaving 8 bases between. Germline V gene lookup returns CDR1 MNHNY and CDR2 SVGAGI (reference sequence). The CDR3 is 14 amino acids. CDR3 sequence: CASSYSREPGELFF. The CDR3 coding sequence is TGTGCCAGCAGTTACTCCAGGGAGCCCGGGGAGCTGTTTTTT.

V gene TRBV7-2 combines with J gene TRBJ1-6; D remains unclear. Looked up from germline, CDR1 is SGHTA and CDR2 is FQGNSA. The CDR3 consists of 17 residues. V lost 2 bases to trimming and J lost 4 bases, with 15 bases between them. CDR3 nucleotides: TGTGCCAGCAGCTTAAGTCCCGCCGGGGTATATAATTCACCCCTCCACTTT. This translates into CASSLSPAGVYNSPLHF. Full variable domain (outside the CDR3, taken from reference TRBV7-2 and TRBJ1-6): GAGVSQSPSNKVTEKGKDVELRCDPISGHTALYWYRQSLGQGLEFLIYFQGNSAPDKSGLPSDRFSAERTGGSVSTLTIQRTQQEDSAVYLCASSLSPAGVYNSPLHFGNGTRLTVT.

About this clone: Compared with germline, one end of the junction differs, possibly owing to a read error. This chain links TRBV7-7 with TRBJ2-5; D remains unclear. There are 13 residues in the CDR3. Germline CDR1 reads SSHAT; CDR2 reads FNYEAQ (reference sequence). CDR3 coding DNA: TGTGCTAGCAGCTTAGGGATTTTAGAGACCCAGTACTTC. Amino acids: CASSLGILETQYF.

The chain combines TRBV27 with TRBJ2-7; 13 bases are a match to TRBD2. Per the germline V gene, CDR1 is MNHEY and CDR2 is SMNVEV (reference sequence). With 6 bases clipped from V and 6 bases from J, the junction kept 14 bases outside the gene matches. CDR3 length: 17 residues. CDR3 in DNA: TGTGCCAGCAGGAGTTCCCGGACTAGCGGGAGACTTGGCGAGCAGTACTTC. Protein: CASRSSRTSGRLGEQYF.

This chain connects TRBV2 to TRBJ2-3, with D unresolved. The CDR3 has 18 amino acids. Trimming cost V 1 base and J 2 bases, with 19 bases left between them. The germline V gene encodes CDR1 SNHLY and CDR2 FYNNEI. This CDR3 is CASSEEAALLQVTDTQYF. CDR3 bases: TGTGCCAGCAGTGAAGAGGCCGCACTTCTTCAGGTCACAGATACGCAGTATTTT. Based on the CDR3 plus reference TRBV2 and TRBJ2-3, the full variable domain is EPEVTQTPSHQVTQMGQEVILRCVPISNHLYFYWYRQILGQKVEFLVSFYNNEISEKSEIFDDQFSVERPDGSNFTLKIRSTKLEDSAMYFCASSEEAALLQVTDTQYFGPGTRLTVL.

This clone is a singleton in its sample. The chain carries TRBV2 and TRBJ1-5, with D uncertain. The CDR3 is 13 residues long. Germline V CDR1 and CDR2: SNHLY, FYNNEI. V dropped 6 bases and J dropped 2 bases, with 8 bases sitting between them. The CDR3 DNA is TGTGCCAGCAGGCGCTGGGGCAATCAGCCCCAGCATTTT. This encodes CASRRWGNQPQHF. Using reference TRBV2 and TRBJ1-5 for the parts outside the CDR3, the full variable domain is EPEVTQTPSHQVTQMGQEVILRCVPISNHLYFYWYRQILGQKVEFLVSFYNNEISEKSEIFDDQFSVERPDGSNFTLKIRSTKLEDSAMYFCASRRWGNQPQHFGDGTRLSIL.

The chain employs TRBV5-4 and TRBJ1-1, with D possibly matching TRBD1 (6 bases). CDR1 SGHNT and CDR2 YYREEE come from the germline V gene (reference sequence). The CDR3 length is 16 residues. The germline V and J ends were trimmed by 6 bases and 0 bases, with 18 bases remaining between them. The CDR3 here is CASIPNPTGLNTEAFF. The CDR3 region has the DNA TGTGCCAGCATACCCAACCCGACAGGATTGAACACTGAAGCTTTCTTT.

This clone was detected only once. This sequence joins TRBV25-1 and TRBJ1-2; TRBD1 agrees at 7 bases. V trimming: 3 bases; J trimming: 2 bases; junction bases outside the gene matches: 3. CDR3 length: 14 residues. Per the germline V gene, CDR1 is MGHDK and CDR2 is SYGVNS. The CDR3 is CASSEQGGNYGYTF. DNA of the CDR3: TGTGCCAGCAGTGAGCAGGGGGGGAACTATGGCTACACCTTC.

The rearrangement uses TRBV5-1 and TRBJ2-5; TRBD2 agrees at 13 bases. The trim removed 4 bases at V and 7 bases at J, leaving 7 bases unmatched. Germline CDR1 and CDR2: SGHRS and YFSETQ. The CDR3 totals 15 residues. This CDR3 reads CASSPGLAGPATQYF. CDR3 nucleotide sequence: TGCGCCAGCAGCCCGGGACTAGCGGGGCCTGCGACCCAGTACTTC.

A single count supports this clone. The CDR3 is CATVAATGELFF. Here the CDR3 DNA reads TGTGCTACAGTAGCGGCCACCGGGGAGCTGTTTTTT. The J gene is TRBJ2-2, the V gene TRBV10-3; D possibly corresponds to TRBD2 (6 bases). This CDR3 comprises 12 residues. Germline lookup yields CDR1 ENHRY and CDR2 SYGVKD.

This clone has only one observation. The V call is TRBV11-2, the J call TRBJ2-7; D may be TRBD1 or TRBD2 (5 bases each). The germline CDR1 and CDR2 sequences are SGHAT and FQNNGV. The CDR3 sequence is 15 residues long. Trimming left V 4 bases short and J 3 bases short, with 16 bases between. Written as DNA, the CDR3 is TGTGCCAGCAGCTCCGCAACCGGGACCGTCTACGAGCAGTACTTC. As protein: CASSSATGTVYEQYF.

Notes on this clone: Other DNA sequences within the sample encode an identical CDR3. This chain uses TRBV10-1 with TRBJ2-3; a weak D match, TRBD2 (5 bases). V was cut by 0 bases and J by 0 bases, with 7 bases left in between. This CDR3 is built from 15 residues. Per germline, CDR1 WNHNN and CDR2 SYGVQD (reference sequence). The CDR3 here is CASSESGSSTDTQYF. CDR3 DNA: TGCGCCAGCAGTGAGTCGGGGAGTAGCACAGATACGCAGTATTTT.

The V and J genes are TRBV7-9 and TRBJ2-5; the match to TRBD2 covers 7 bases. Germline trimming cut 6 bases from V and 5 bases from J; bases unmatched to any gene: 12. This CDR3 comprises 15 residues. CDR1 and CDR2 (germline): SEHNR, FQNEAQ (reference sequence). CDR3 in DNA: TGTGCCAGCAGTGCTAGCGGCAAACCGGGGGAGACCCAGTACTTC. Protein: CASSASGKPGETQYF.

This chain connects TRBV30 to TRBJ1-1; D is uncertain. The CDR3 runs 14 residues. From germline, CDR1 is GTSNPN and CDR2 SVGIG (reference sequence). V was clipped by 3 bases and J by 1 base, with 12 bases between them. CDR3 sequence (DNA): TGTGCCTGGAGAAAGAGTTTTCCGAACACTGAAGCTTTCTTT. Protein product: CAWRKSFPNTEAFF.

The chain has TRBV7-9 and TRBJ1-1; D is ambiguous. The CDR3 is 13 residues long. Trimming removed 2 bases at V and 1 base at J, with 5 bases between. Germline V lookup: CDR1 SEHNR, CDR2 FQNEAQ (reference sequence). The CDR3 sequence: CASSLSENTEAFF. The DNA of the CDR3 is TGTGCCAGCAGCTTATCAGAGAACACTGAAGCTTTCTTT.

The chain employs TRBV18 and TRBJ2-7; possibly TRBD1 for D (6 bases). This CDR3 is 14 amino acids long. Trimming took off 3 bases at V and 3 bases at J, with 12 bases between the two ends. Looked up from germline, CDR1 is KGHSH and CDR2 is LQKENI. This chain's CDR3 is CASSPVGRGYEQYF. CDR3 bases: TGTGCCAGCTCACCGGTCGGCAGGGGCTACGAGCAGTACTTC. Full variable domain (outside the CDR3, taken from reference TRBV18 and TRBJ2-7): NAGVMQNPRHLVRRRGQEARLRCSPMKGHSHVYWYRQLPEEGLKFMVYLQKENIIDESGMPKERFSAEFPKEGPSILRIQQVVRGDSAAYFCASSPVGRGYEQYFGPGTRLTVT.

This chain connects TRBV19 to TRBJ2-7; the match to TRBD1 covers 9 bases. This CDR3 comprises 15 residues. Germline CDR1 and CDR2: LNHDA and SQIVND (reference sequence). J was trimmed by 2 bases and V by 9 bases; bases with no gene match: 11. CDR3 sequence (DNA): TGTGCCAGCACGGACAGGGGATGGATTCCCTACGAGCAGTACTTC. As protein: CASTDRGWIPYEQYF.

This clone is a singleton in its sample. The genes are TRBV11-2 and TRBJ2-5; D not resolved. From germline, CDR1 is SGHAT and CDR2 FQNNGV. V dropped 0 bases and J dropped 10 bases, with 9 bases sitting between them. The CDR3 runs 12 residues. Here the CDR3 DNA reads TGTGCCAGCAGCTTAGAGGGGTGGGGCCAGTACTTC. It is translated as CASSLEGWGQYF.

V usage is TRBV11-2 and J usage is TRBJ2-4; no reliable D call. The CDR3 spans 16 residues. V dropped 1 base and J dropped 0 bases, with 10 bases sitting between them. CDR1 is SGHAT and CDR2 is FQNNGV in the germline V gene. As DNA, the CDR3 is TGTGCCAGCAGCTTAGCTGTACTACTAGCCAAAAACATTCAGTACTTC. Residues: CASSLAVLLAKNIQYF. Full variable domain (remainder filled in from reference TRBV11-2 and TRBJ2-4): EAGVAQSPRYKIIEKRQSVAFWCNPISGHATLYWYQQILGQGPKLLIQFQNNGVVDDSQLPKDRFSAERLKGVDSTLKIQPAKLEDSAVYLCASSLAVLLAKNIQYFGAGTRLSVL.

This rearrangement joins TRBV6-1 to TRBJ2-5, with a possible D match to TRBD1 (5 bases). The last part of the DNA fits TRBJ2-7 better; the J call may be wrong. The CDR3 consists of 14 residues. CDR1 and CDR2 from the germline V gene are MNHNS and SASEGT. In DNA, the CDR3 is TGTGCCAGCAAGAGACAGTCTAGCTCCTACGAGCAGTACTTC. Translation gives CASKRQSSSYEQYF.

The chain couples TRBV5-6 to TRBJ1-3; D gene uncertain. Trimming removed 6 bases from V and 0 bases from J, with 19 bases in between. CDR1 and CDR2 from the germline V gene are SGHDT and YYEEEE. This CDR3 spans 17 amino acids. This CDR3 is CASNFDLGGISGNTIYF. CDR3 sequence (DNA): TGTGCCAGCAACTTTGACCTCGGAGGGATCTCTGGAAACACCATATATTTT. The whole variable domain, filled in from reference TRBV5-6 and TRBJ1-3, reads DAGVTQSPTHLIKTRGQQVTLRCSPKSGHDTVSWYQQALGQGPQFIFQYYEEEERQRGNFPDRFSGHQFPNYSSELNVNALLLGDSALYLCASNFDLGGISGNTIYFGEGSWLTVV.

Regarding this clone: In the same sample, other DNA sequences code for this CDR3. J is TRBJ2-5 and V is TRBV6-5, with D unclear. The germline V and J ends were trimmed by 6 bases and 1 base, with 6 bases remaining between them. The CDR3 is made up of 12 amino acids. The germline CDR1 and CDR2 sequences are MNHEY and SVGAGI. The CDR3 DNA reads as TGTGCCAGCAGCCGGTCCCAAGAGACCCAGTACTTC. Translating it yields CASSRSQETQYF.

The rearrangement joins TRBV7-6 to TRBJ2-3; weak D call: TRBD1 (5 bases). The CDR3 consists of 14 residues. Germline V gene sequence: CDR1 SGHVS, CDR2 FNYEAQ. V gave up 3 bases and J gave up 1 base, with 8 bases separating them. DNA of the CDR3: TGTGCCAGCAGCTTCGACAGACGCACAGATACGCAGTATTTT. This gives the protein CASSFDRRTDTQYF.

J is TRBJ1-4 and V is TRBV5-6; D not certain. The CDR3 sequence is 15 residues long. Germline assignment: CDR1 SGHDT and CDR2 YYEEEE. V lost 1 base and J lost 1, with 8 bases in between. CDR3 sequence reads: CASSLTAKTNEKLFF. The CDR3 DNA is TGTGCCAGCAGCTTGACAGCTAAAACTAATGAAAAACTGTTTTTT.

The chain has TRBV5-1 and TRBJ1-1; D call uncertain. In germline, CDR1 is SGHRS, CDR2 YFSETQ. V dropped 5 bases and J dropped 0 bases, with 8 bases sitting between them. There are 13 residues in the CDR3. Here the CDR3 reads CASRTQMNTEAFF. The DNA for the CDR3 is TGCGCCAGCAGAACACAGATGAACACTGAAGCTTTCTTT.

Worth noting for this clone: Other DNA sequences of this sample code for an identical CDR3. The rearrangement links TRBV7-9 to TRBJ2-1, with D perhaps matching TRBD1 (6 bases). In germline, CDR1 is SEHNR, CDR2 FQNEAQ (reference sequence). There are 15 residues in the CDR3. V lost 1 base and J lost 2, with 9 bases in between. CDR3 DNA: TGTGCCAGCAGCTTAGGAACAGGGCCCTACAATGAGCAGTTCTTC. As protein: CASSLGTGPYNEQFF.

As to this clone: Within the sample, other DNA sequences also encode this same CDR3. The V call is TRBV5-1, the J call TRBJ1-2, with 7 bases matching TRBD1. CDR3 length: 13 amino acids. Germline assignment: CDR1 SGHRS and CDR2 YFSETQ. The trim removed 4 bases at V and 3 bases at J, leaving 3 bases unmatched. CDR3 sequence (DNA): TGCGCCAGCAGCCCAGGACAGGACTATGGCTACACCTTC. Its translation is CASSPGQDYGYTF.

The J gene is TRBJ1-2, the V gene TRBV5-1; D remains ambiguous. V shed 0 bases and J shed 8 bases, with 11 bases lying between them. This CDR3 is 13 amino acids long. Germline-derived CDR1 and CDR2 are SGHRS and YFSETQ. The CDR3 coding sequence is TGCGCCAGCAGCTTGGAGGTGGTTGGCGGCTACACCTTC. Amino acid sequence: CASSLEVVGGYTF.